Shown below are 5 T cell receptor beta chains from a single sample sequenced in a study of CD8+CD57+ T cells in acquired aplastic anemia. Genomic DNA provided the template from which TCR beta VDJ and CDR3 profiles were obtained. TCRdb processed the reads anew with MiXCR; each CDR3 protein has one entry. The table has around 400,000 distinct CDR3 sequences, 55% to 75% seen once. The sequenced material came from sorted CD4+, CD8+, or CD8+CD57+ T cells (not recorded which) from PBMCs. The receptors originated from a human donor in good health, serving as a control.

In regard to this clonotype: At one end, the junction sequence differs from germline, possibly due to a read error. The gene calls are TRBV11-2 and TRBJ1-4; D uncertain. The CDR3 totals 9 residues. Germline CDR1 SGHAT, CDR2 FQNNGV. In nucleotides, the CDR3 is TGTGCCAGCAGCGCCCAGAGTACTTTT. As protein: CASSAQSTF.

This clonotype was seen many times. The chain uses TRBV6-6 and TRBJ1-2; no definite D call. CDR1 and CDR2 (germline): MNHNY, SVGAGI (reference sequence). Trimming removed 2 bases at V and 3 bases at J, with 7 bases between. The CDR3 extends over 13 amino acids. CDR3 bases: TGTGCCAGCAGTTACGAGTCAGACTATGGCTACACCTTC. Translated: CASSYESDYGYTF.

This clonotype was recorded at least ten times. The chain has TRBV20-1 and TRBJ2-7; the D gene is possibly TRBD2 (6 bases). Germline V gene data show CDR1 as DFQATT and CDR2 as SNEGSKA (reference sequence). The CDR3 runs 14 residues. The V gene lost 3 bases and the J gene lost 6 bases, with 18 bases spanning the gap. The CDR3 DNA follows: TGCAGTGCTAGGGTCCCGGGGGAGAGGTCCGAGCAGTACTTC. This encodes CSARVPGERSEQYF.

This sequence joins TRBV5-1 and TRBJ1-5, with 11 positions matching TRBD1. CDR1 SGHRS and CDR2 YFSETQ come from the germline V gene. J gave up 6 bases and V 4 bases, and 6 bases lay outside the gene matches. CDR3 size: 15 residues. CDR3 region: CASSPGQGASQPQHF. The CDR3 DNA reads as TGCGCCAGCAGCCCAGGACAGGGGGCGAGTCAGCCCCAGCATTTT.

Comment on this clonotype: The conserved closing phenylalanine or tryptophan is absent in this CDR3, likely reflecting a read error. The limits of the CDR3 on the DNA are not certain, so only TCRdb's listed CDR3 is given. The gene calls are TRBV7-2 and TRBJ1-2. CDR1 SGHTA and CDR2 FQGNSA come from the germline V gene. The CDR3 is made up of 13 amino acids, end residues included. This CDR3 reads CASSLVSETRETH.